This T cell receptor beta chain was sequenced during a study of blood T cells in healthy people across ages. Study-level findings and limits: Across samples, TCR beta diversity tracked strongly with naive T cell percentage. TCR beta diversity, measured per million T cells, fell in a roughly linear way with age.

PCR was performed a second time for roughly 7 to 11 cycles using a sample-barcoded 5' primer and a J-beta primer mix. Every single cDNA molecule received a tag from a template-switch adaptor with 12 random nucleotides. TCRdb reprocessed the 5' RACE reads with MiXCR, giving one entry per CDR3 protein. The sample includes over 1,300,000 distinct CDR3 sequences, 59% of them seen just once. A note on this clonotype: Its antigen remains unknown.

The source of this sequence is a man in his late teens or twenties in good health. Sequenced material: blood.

The chain's CDR3 is CASSYAGQGSAEQYF. The CDR3 DNA is TGTGCCAGCAGTTACGCGGGACAGGGTTCTGCCGAGCAGTACTTC. The rearrangement uses TRBV6-5 and TRBJ2-7, with 9 nucleotides matching TRBD1. The CDR3 has 15 residues. The V and J ends lost 2 bases and 6 bases, in that order; junction bases with no gene match: 8. Looked up from germline, CDR1 is MNHEY and CDR2 is SVGAGI.